A single sample is the source of the 21 T cell receptor beta chains below, sequenced in a study of blood T cell repertoires in COVID-19. The assay was immunoSEQ multiplex PCR, and TCRdb's table has in-frame clones only and misses some. The table records around 250,000 clones, 86% of them present only once. Material for sequencing was peripheral blood. These receptors were taken from a woman aged 30 to 39 with active or convalescent COVID-19.

This chain joins TRBV12-3 or TRBV12-4 and TRBJ1-2; 7 bases agree with TRBD1. CDR3 size: 13 residues. The ends lost 7 bases at V and 7 bases at J; junction bases unmatched: 9. CDR3 sequence reads: CASTPDRVFGYTF. The CDR3 DNA is TGTGCCAGCACCCCCGACAGGGTGTTTGGCTACACCTTC.

The chain couples TRBV5-4 to TRBJ2-3, with 7 nucleotides matching TRBD1. The V and J ends lost 4 bases and 6 bases, in that order; junction bases with no gene match: 5. The CDR3 consists of 13 residues. From germline, CDR1 is SGHNT and CDR2 YYREEE (reference sequence). CDR3 sequence (DNA): TGTGCCAGCAGCATTGACAGGGTGGATACGCAGTATTTT. Translating it yields CASSIDRVDTQYF.

The chain is built from TRBV28 and TRBJ2-3; D may be TRBD1 (6 bases). CDR3 size: 15 residues. V lost 5 bases and J 1 base, leaving 13 bases between the germline ends. Germline V gives CDR1 MDHEN, CDR2 SYDVKM. The CDR3 DNA follows: TGTGCCAGCAGTCCCGCGACAGGTGGCACAGATACGCAGTATTTT. Amino acids: CASSPATGGTDTQYF.

This rearrangement joins TRBV7-8 to TRBJ2-7, with 12 bases that match TRBD2. V shed 7 bases, J shed 4 bases, and the junction held 17 bases outside the gene matches. Germline CDR1 reads SGHVS; CDR2 reads FQNEAQ. CDR3 length equals 18 residues. CDR3 sequence (DNA): TGTGCCAGCATTCTCGGCCCTCCTAGCGGGGGGGCGGGTTACGAGCAGTACTTC. Residues: CASILGPPSGGAGYEQYF.

The chain employs TRBV12-3 or TRBV12-4 and TRBJ1-5; no definite D call. V was cut by 3 bases and J by 7 bases, with 7 bases left in between. The CDR3 spans 12 residues. This CDR3 reads CASSFGRQPQHF. CDR3 nucleotide sequence: TGTGCCAGCAGTTTCGGGAGGCAGCCCCAGCATTTT.

The chain uses TRBV5-4 and TRBJ2-7; TRBD2 agrees at 10 bases. The germline V gene has CDR1 SGHNT and CDR2 YYREEE (reference sequence). This CDR3 has 14 residues. With 4 bases clipped from V and 4 bases from J, the junction kept 5 bases outside the gene matches. CDR3 sequence (DNA): TGTGCCAGCAGCGCCTCTAGCGGGGGATACGAGCAGTACTTC. This codes for CASSASSGGYEQYF.

V and J are TRBV2 and TRBJ2-1, with 10 positions matching TRBD1. This CDR3 spans 15 amino acids. V lost 3 bases and J lost 10; bases outside the gene matches: 9. Germline values: CDR1 SNHLY, CDR2 FYNNEI. This chain's CDR3 is CASSEKTGGVGEQFF. As DNA, the CDR3 is TGTGCCAGCAGTGAGAAGACAGGGGGCGTCGGGGAGCAGTTCTTC.

The chain combines TRBV6-5 with TRBJ2-7; 8 nucleotides agree with TRBD2. This CDR3 spans 15 amino acids. Looked up from germline, CDR1 is MNHEY and CDR2 is SVGAGI. V was clipped by 1 base and J by 2 bases; unmatched bases: 4. The chain's CDR3 is CASSYFAGGAYEQYF. CDR3 coding DNA: TGTGCCAGCAGTTACTTTGCCGGGGGGGCCTACGAGCAGTACTTC.

The V gene is TRBV4-2, the J gene TRBJ2-5; TRBD2 is a possible D gene (6 bases). V was pared by 0 bases and J by 9 bases, with 11 bases between. The CDR3 loop spans 13 amino acids. From germline, CDR1 is LGHNA and CDR2 YNFKEQ. The CDR3, as DNA: TGTGCCAGCAGCCAAGACAGGCCGGGGGCCCAGTACTTC. Amino acids: CASSQDRPGAQYF.

The chain has TRBV2 and TRBJ1-1; TRBD1 is a possible D gene (5 bases). CDR1 and CDR2 (germline): SNHLY, FYNNEI. The V gene lost 2 bases and the J gene lost 11 bases, with 12 bases spanning the gap. CDR3 length: 12 residues. As DNA, the CDR3 is TGTGCCAGCAGTGAAACCAGGGCAACGGCTTTCTTT. Amino acid sequence: CASSETRATAFF.

This chain connects TRBV4-3 to TRBJ1-4; 8 bases align to TRBD1. Germline V lookup: CDR1 LGHNA, CDR2 YSLEER. The length of the CDR3 is 16 residues. The junction had 9 bases not matched to a gene; V was cut back by 1 base and J by 8 bases. In DNA form, the CDR3 reads TGCGCCAGCAGCCAAGGGAGGCAGGGGGCTAGCGAAAAACTGTTTTTT. Translation gives CASSQGRQGASEKLFF.

This clone came up a few times. J is TRBJ2-3 and V is TRBV11-2; D perhaps matches TRBD1 (5 bases). The CDR3 totals 13 residues. Germline V gene data show CDR1 as SGHAT and CDR2 as FQNNGV. Trimming shortened V by 6 bases and J by 1 base, and 8 bases separated the two germline ends. CDR3 DNA sequence: TGTGCCAGCAGGGCACAGGGCACAGATACGCAGTATTTT. It is translated as CASRAQGTDTQYF.

This sequence joins TRBV4-3 and TRBJ1-1; tentative D call: TRBD1 (6 bases). The ends were cut back, 0 bases at V and 3 bases at J, with 11 bases in the middle. Per germline, CDR1 LGHNA and CDR2 YSLEER. The CDR3 is 15 residues long. The CDR3 is CASSQDLKGDTEAFF. CDR3 nucleotide sequence: TGCGCCAGCAGCCAAGATCTAAAGGGGGACACTGAAGCTTTCTTT.

J is TRBJ1-5 and V is TRBV28, with TRBD1 matching over 7 bases. There are 14 residues in the CDR3. Germline V gene sequence: CDR1 MDHEN, CDR2 SYDVKM. V gave up 5 bases and J gave up 6 bases; unmatched junction bases: 7. The CDR3 region is CASSTGTVIQPQHF. In DNA, the CDR3 is TGTGCCAGCAGTACTGGGACAGTGATTCAGCCCCAGCATTTT.

The chain carries TRBV11-1 and TRBJ2-7; no firm D call. V was clipped by 3 bases and J by 7 bases, with 16 bases between them. Germline values: CDR1 SGHAT, CDR2 FQDESV (reference sequence). The CDR3 runs to 14 residues. CDR3 loop: CASSLQRRPMEQYF. In nucleotides, the CDR3 is TGTGCCAGCAGCTTGCAACGGAGACCCATGGAGCAGTACTTC. Full variable domain (outside the CDR3, taken from reference TRBV11-1 and TRBJ2-7): EAEVAQSPRYKITEKSQAVAFWCDPISGHATLYWYRQILGQGPELLVQFQDESVVDDSQLPKDRFSAERLKGVDSTLKIQPAELGDSAMYLCASSLQRRPMEQYFGPGTRLTVT.

The chain recombines TRBV9 with TRBJ1-1; D is perhaps TRBD1 (6 bases). Germline V gene data show CDR1 as SGDLS and CDR2 as YYNGEE. The CDR3 loop spans 15 amino acids. V was clipped by 1 base and J by 4 bases, with 14 bases between them. The chain's CDR3 is CASSVSGQRRTEAFF. As DNA, the CDR3 is TGTGCCAGCAGCGTATCAGGACAGCGACGCACTGAAGCTTTCTTT. Combining the CDR3 with reference TRBV9 and TRBJ1-1 gives the whole variable domain DSGVTQTPKHLITATGQRVTLRCSPRSGDLSVYWYQQSLDQGLQFLIQYYNGEERAKGNILERFSAQQFPDLHSELNLSSLELGDSALYFCASSVSGQRRTEAFFGQGTRLTVV.

This clone was detected once. V is TRBV7-2 and J is TRBJ2-7, with D tentatively TRBD2 (5 bases). CDR1 and CDR2 from the germline V gene are SGHTA and FQGNSA. There are 16 residues in the CDR3. V lost 0 bases, J lost 0 bases, and 12 bases lay in between. The CDR3 region has the DNA TGTGCCAGCAGCTTAGCCCTCCCGGGGAGCTCCTACGAGCAGTACTTC. Translation gives CASSLALPGSSYEQYF.

The rearrangement joins TRBV9 to TRBJ1-2; D unresolved. CDR1 and CDR2 (germline): SGDLS, YYNGEE. The CDR3 totals 14 residues. Trimming stripped 3 bases from V and 1 base from J, with 10 bases between. CDR3 region: CASSAQWFNYGYTF. The CDR3, as DNA: TGTGCCAGCAGCGCGCAGTGGTTTAACTATGGCTACACCTTC.

The chain joins TRBV6-6 to TRBJ1-5; possible D gene TRBD1, 6 bases. There are 17 residues in the CDR3. CDR1 and CDR2 from the germline V gene are MNHNY and SVGAGI (reference sequence). The V gene lost 5 bases and the J gene lost 5 bases, with 22 bases spanning the gap. CDR3 sequence: CASSPTSTGFRDQPQHF. The DNA for the CDR3 is TGTGCCAGCAGTCCTACCTCAACAGGGTTTAGGGATCAGCCCCAGCATTTT.

The rearrangement joins TRBV30 to TRBJ1-2; 8 bases fit TRBD1. Germline V gene data show CDR1 as GTSNPN and CDR2 as SVGIG (reference sequence). CDR3 length: 13 amino acids. After removal of 7 bases from V and 5 bases from J, the junction contained 9 bases not matched to a gene. The chain's CDR3 is CASERTGQYGYTF. The CDR3 nucleotides read TGTGCCTCGGAAAGGACAGGGCAATATGGCTACACCTTC.

The chain couples TRBV7-2 to TRBJ1-2; the match to TRBD1 covers 8 bases. CDR1 and CDR2 (germline): SGHTA, FQGNSA. With 3 bases clipped from V and 8 bases from J, the junction kept 5 bases outside the gene matches. The CDR3 is 13 residues long. CDR3 DNA: TGTGCCAGCAGCTTCCAGGGGGCGTGGGGCTACACCTTC. Translated, it gives CASSFQGAWGYTF.